This T cell receptor beta chain is from a study of cytomegalovirus exposure and HLA in healthy donors. Study overall: There were over 350 genotyped donors. Of these, about 80% fell in the genetic ancestry cluster associated with self-reported Caucasian donors.

About this clone itself: Its antigen is not identified.

Amplification used 60 Vbeta primers and 13 Jbeta primers. Repertoires were generated with immunoSEQ multiplex PCR, while TCRdb's copy carries only in-frame clones and drops some. Among roughly 200,000 clones listed, around 88% were seen once. Germline V gene sequence: CDR1 LNHDA, CDR2 SQIVND (reference sequence). CDR3 length: 14 residues. Trimming pared 6 bases from V and 2 bases from J, leaving 14 bases between. Study results and limitations: Based on reports, TCR beta sequences accurately predicted HLA-A and HLA-B alleles for most subjects.

The sequence derives from a man between 40 and 49 years old in good health and CMV-seropositive. Input material: PBMCs. The rearrangement links TRBV19 to TRBJ2-7; a possible D gene is TRBD1 (6 bases). The CDR3 loop is CASSWGKGAYEQYF. The DNA for the CDR3 is TGTGCCAGTAGCTGGGGGAAGGGGGCCTACGAGCAGTACTTC.